Given below is one TCR beta chain in context. The antigen is not known. This specimen belongs to a study of shared clonotypes between healthy human individuals. CD45RO-negative, CCR7-selected cells formed the naive CD8 fraction, which excluded terminally differentiated effector memory CD45RA+ cells. Notes on the study in general: The expectation was that sequencing depth would affect clonotype sharing among donors.

TCRdb keeps only in-frame clones here, not all; method: immunoSEQ multiplex PCR. The repertoire holds fewer than 1 million clones, with about 96% as singletons. V lost 3 bases and J lost 10, with 9 bases in between. The CDR3 extends over 11 amino acids. The V gene's germline CDR1 is SEHNR and CDR2 FQNEAQ (reference sequence). J is TRBJ1-2 and V is TRBV7-9; weak D call: TRBD1 (5 bases). Sequencing was carried out using naive CD8+ T cells sorted from blood. The receptor comes from a man younger than 40 in good health. The CDR3 bases are TGTGCCAGCAGCTTGGGACTGATCTACACCTTC. This translates into CASSLGLIYTF. Complete variable domain (other parts from reference TRBV7-9 and TRBJ1-2): DTGVSQNPRHKITKRGQNVTFRCDPISEHNRLYWYRQTLGQGPEFLTYFQNEAQLEKSRLLSDRFSAERPKGSFSTLEIQRTEQGDSAMYLCASSLGLIYTFGSGTRLTVV.